One sample yielded the 20 T cell receptor beta chains listed below, sequenced in a study of shared clonotypes between healthy human individuals. Only in-frame clones appear in the TCRdb table, and some are missing; sequencing was by immunoSEQ multiplex PCR. The sample has nearly 600,000 clones, roughly 96% seen once. Naive-designated CD8 cells lacked CD45RO, were positively enriched for CCR7, and omitted terminally differentiated effector memory CD45RA+ cells. Sequenced material: naive CD8+ T cells sorted from blood. These TCRs come from a woman in her twenties or thirties in good health.

The genes are TRBV13 and TRBJ2-5, with D perhaps TRBD2 (6 bases). CDR1 is PRHDT, CDR2 FYEKMQ, per germline (reference sequence). The V and J ends lost 3 bases and 6 bases respectively, with 14 bases between them. The CDR3 has 14 residues. The CDR3 is CASSFRGTLQTQYF. The CDR3 coding sequence is TGTGCCAGCAGCTTCCGCGGGACCCTGCAGACCCAGTACTTC. The complete variable domain, with remaining parts taken from reference TRBV13 and TRBJ2-5, reads AAGVIQSPRHLIKEKRETATLKCYPIPRHDTVYWYQQGPGQDPQFLISFYEKMQSDKGSIPDRFSAQQFSDYHSELNMSSLELGDSALYFCASSFRGTLQTQYFGPGTRLLVL.

The rearrangement links TRBV5-4 to TRBJ2-1; no reliable D call. V lost 0 bases, J lost 10 bases, and 8 bases lay in between. The CDR3 covers 12 residues. CDR1 is SGHNT, CDR2 YYREEE, per germline (reference sequence). Here the CDR3 DNA reads TGTGCCAGCAGCTTGGCTTCCCTAGAGCAGTTCTTC. This sequence encodes CASSLASLEQFF.

This clone occurred a few times. The chain links TRBV19 to TRBJ1-1; D possibly corresponds to TRBD1 (5 bases). Trimming left V 6 bases short and J 4 bases short, with 12 bases between. Germline V gene lookup returns CDR1 LNHDA and CDR2 SQIVND (reference sequence). The CDR3 sequence is 13 residues long. This CDR3 reads CASRVGGGTEAFF. CDR3 nucleotides: TGTGCCAGTAGGGTTGGGGGGGGCACTGAAGCTTTCTTT.

This sequence joins TRBV28 and TRBJ2-7; 8 bases map to TRBD1. J gave up 6 bases and V 4 bases, and 11 bases lay outside the gene matches. Germline CDR1 is MDHEN and CDR2 is SYDVKM. The CDR3 spans 15 residues. The DNA of the CDR3 is TGTGCCAGCAGTTCCTATGGACAGGGTTCCGCCGAGCAGTACTTC. It translates to CASSSYGQGSAEQYF.

The chain combines TRBV5-6 with TRBJ2-7, with a weak D call TRBD2 (5 bases). Trimming removed 2 bases at V and 3 bases at J, with 12 bases between. The CDR3 has 14 amino acids. Germline loops: CDR1 SGHDT, CDR2 YYEEEE. The CDR3 sequence: CASSFEDSFYEQYF. CDR3 in DNA: TGTGCCAGCAGCTTCGAGGACTCCTTCTACGAGCAGTACTTC.

The chain links TRBV13 to TRBJ2-5; D unclear. Trimming removed 0 bases from V and 5 bases from J, with 19 bases in between. In germline, CDR1 is PRHDT, CDR2 FYEKMQ (reference sequence). The CDR3 extends over 17 amino acids. CDR3 amino acids: CASSLGVGRVGSETQYF. In DNA form, the CDR3 reads TGTGCCAGCAGCTTAGGAGTTGGGCGTGTGGGTTCGGAGACCCAGTACTTC.

The chain has TRBV28 and TRBJ2-7; no definite D call. Germline CDR1 reads MDHEN; CDR2 reads SYDVKM. V lost 11 bases and J lost 5, with 19 bases in between. The CDR3 runs to 13 residues. The CDR3 region has the DNA TGTGCCTGCTCCCCCGGGCTCCCGAACGAGCAGTACTTC. This codes for CACSPGLPNEQYF. The whole variable domain, remainder taken from reference TRBV28 and TRBJ2-7, is DVKVTQSSRYLVKRTGEKVFLECVQDMDHENMFWYRQDPGLGLRLIYFSYDVKMKEKGDIPEGYSVSREKKERFSLILESASTNQTSMYLCACSPGLPNEQYFGPGTRLTVT.

On this clone: Other nucleotide sequences in the sample specify the same CDR3. V and J are TRBV28 and TRBJ2-3; D is undetermined. The CDR3 runs to 11 residues. Trimming stripped 3 bases from V and 6 bases from J, with 4 bases between. Germline CDR1 and CDR2: MDHEN and SYDVKM. The DNA of the CDR3 is TGTGCCAGCAGTTTTGGGGATACGCAGTATTTT. Encoded protein: CASSFGDTQYF.

As concerns this clone: One junction end disagrees with the germline gene, perhaps due to a read error. This sequence joins TRBV7-9 and TRBJ2-7; D assignment may be TRBD1 or TRBD2 (7 bases each). This CDR3 spans 14 amino acids. From germline, CDR1 is SEHNR and CDR2 FQNEAQ (reference sequence). DNA of the CDR3: TGTGCCAGCAGCCACGGGGGGACAGACTACGGGCAGTACTTC. Its protein is CASSHGGTDYGQYF.

This clone was counted a single time. This CDR3 reads CASSLFPLAGGSDTQYF. CDR3 sequence (DNA): TGTGCCAGCAGTTTATTCCCGCTAGCGGGAGGATCAGATACGCAGTATTTT. This chain uses TRBV28 with TRBJ2-3; 11 bases agree with TRBD2. With V trimmed by 1 base and J by 4 bases, 7 bases remained unmatched. The CDR3 length is 17 residues. Germline loops: CDR1 MDHEN, CDR2 SYDVKM.

This CDR3 is CASSFIIRSPGANVLTF. The DNA for the CDR3 is TGTGCCAGCAGCTTCATAATCCGAAGCCCTGGGGCCAACGTCCTGACTTTC. This chain links TRBV7-8 with TRBJ2-6; D gene ambiguous. CDR1 and CDR2 (germline): SGHVS, FQNEAQ. The V end lost 3 bases, the J end lost 2 bases, and 14 bases lay between the germline ends. CDR3 length: 17 residues.

This chain uses TRBV15 with TRBJ1-4; TRBD1 might be the D (5 bases). The CDR3 extends over 16 amino acids. Germline CDR1 reads LNHNV; CDR2 reads YYDKDF (reference sequence). V lost 0 bases to trimming and J lost 8 bases, with 16 bases between them. The CDR3 DNA follows: TGTGCCACCAGCAGAGATCAAAGGGACGTTAGGGAAAAACTGTTTTTT. This encodes CATSRDQRDVREKLFF.

Worth noting for this clone: Other nucleotide sequences from this sample produce the same CDR3. The V call is TRBV19, the J call TRBJ2-7; D might be TRBD1 (7 bases). Trimming removed 3 bases at V and 2 bases at J, with 14 bases between. Looked up from germline, CDR1 is LNHDA and CDR2 is SQIVND (reference sequence). There are 15 residues in the CDR3. CDR3 coding DNA: TGTGCCAGTAGTATTTTCGCAGGGGGGACCTACGAGCAGTACTTC. This sequence encodes CASSIFAGGTYEQYF.

Points on this clone: Other DNA sequences in this specimen translate into the identical CDR3. V is TRBV19 and J is TRBJ2-5; D unresolved. The CDR3 extends over 13 amino acids. CDR1 and CDR2 from the germline V gene are LNHDA and SQIVND (reference sequence). V lost 4 bases and J 2 bases, leaving 8 bases between the germline ends. The CDR3: CASSRAGQETQYF. Here the CDR3 DNA reads TGTGCCAGTAGTAGGGCAGGTCAAGAGACCCAGTACTTC.

The chain has TRBV7-9 and TRBJ2-7; 7 bases fit TRBD1. The germline V gene encodes CDR1 SEHNR and CDR2 FQNEAQ (reference sequence). J lost 0 bases, V lost 3 bases, and 17 bases had no gene match. There are 19 residues in the CDR3. This CDR3 reads CASSFPSEWTGLNSYEQYF. CDR3 coding DNA: TGTGCCAGCAGCTTCCCATCTGAATGGACAGGACTCAACTCCTACGAGCAGTACTTC.

The chain uses TRBV28 and TRBJ2-3; the D gene is possibly TRBD2 (6 bases). V lost 4 bases to trimming and J lost 2 bases, with 13 bases between them. From germline, CDR1 is MDHEN and CDR2 SYDVKM. This CDR3 comprises 15 residues. In DNA form, the CDR3 reads TGTGCCAGCAGTTGGCCTAGCGTAATCACAGATACGCAGTATTTT. Amino acid sequence: CASSWPSVITDTQYF.

The chain joins TRBV28 to TRBJ2-4; 14 bases line up with TRBD2. This CDR3 region has 17 residues. Looked up from germline, CDR1 is MDHEN and CDR2 is SYDVKM. The V segment lost 5 bases and the J segment 8 bases; nucleotides outside the gene matches: 11. The CDR3 region has the DNA TGTGCCAGCAGTCCTAGGGGGACTAGCGGGAGATATGACATTCAGTACTTC. This encodes CASSPRGTSGRYDIQYF.

The chain carries TRBV5-6 and TRBJ2-5; 8 nucleotides line up with TRBD1. Germline V CDR1 and CDR2: SGHDT, YYEEEE. V lost 4 bases and J lost 5; bases outside the gene matches: 13. The CDR3 has 16 amino acids. CDR3 region: CASSADPGQGMETQYF. The CDR3 bases are TGTGCCAGCAGCGCGGACCCCGGACAGGGTATGGAGACCCAGTACTTC.

The chain employs TRBV6-1 and TRBJ1-1, with D unresolved. The V gene lost 3 bases and the J gene lost 2 bases, with 22 bases spanning the gap. The CDR3 sequence is 18 residues long. Germline CDR1 is MNHNS and CDR2 is SASEGT. The CDR3 DNA is TGTGCCAGCAGTGATCCGAGAAGGATGATGATGGCTAACACTGAAGCTTTCTTT. This translates into CASSDPRRMMMANTEAFF.

The chain couples TRBV2 to TRBJ1-4; TRBD1 matches 7 bases. CDR1 and CDR2 (germline): SNHLY, FYNNEI. CDR3 length: 14 amino acids. The V and J ends lost 8 bases and 7 bases, in that order; junction bases with no gene match: 10. CDR3 region: CASRIQGMGEKLFF. CDR3 sequence (DNA): TGTGCCAGCCGCATACAGGGGATGGGTGAAAAACTGTTTTTT.